This T cell receptor beta chain was retrieved from a study of T cells in narcolepsy. Overall study results and limits: Autoreactive clone sequences were missing from some blood memory CD4+ repertoires.

Turning to this clone: The antigen is undetermined.

The CDR3 spans 15 residues. Germline V gene lookup returns CDR1 SGDLS and CDR2 YYNGEE. V dropped 2 bases and J dropped 0 bases, with 11 bases sitting between them. Assay used: immunoSEQ multiplex PCR; TCRdb lists only in-frame clones, some missing. This sample has 30,000 to 40,000 clones; 75% to 85% occur once, and the top ten carry about 2.7%. The TCR was taken from a human donor with narcolepsy. The sample taken for sequencing was CD45RA- memory CD4+ T cells from PBMCs. V gene TRBV9 combines with J gene TRBJ1-1; D unclear. The CDR3 loop is CASSVGSTVNTEAFF. CDR3 nucleotides: TGTGCCAGCAGCGTTGGATCGACCGTGAACACTGAAGCTTTCTTT. The entire variable domain, with the rest obtained from reference TRBV9 and TRBJ1-1, is as follows: DSGVTQTPKHLITATGQRVTLRCSPRSGDLSVYWYQQSLDQGLQFLIQYYNGEERAKGNILERFSAQQFPDLHSELNLSSLELGDSALYFCASSVGSTVNTEAFFGQGTRLTVV.